This passage covers 30 T cell receptor beta chains from one sample sequenced in a study of human T cells and chemical hapten exposure (dated by TCRdb to the early 2020s). Library preparation was by RACE. Reads for this sample came from a NextSeq 500. TCRdb ran its own pipeline on the public reads, namely fastp trimming at Q25 and MiXCR clone calling, and kept in-frame beta chains. For every CDR3 protein sequence, its rows merge into one entry that carries the most common genes and DNA. Within this sample are almost 40,000 distinct CDR3 sequences, with roughly 7.6% of them counted one time only. The top ten constitute about 1.2% of the sample. The sample's time point label, in plain terms: pre-sensitization, week 0. Explained via the paper, the treatment or condition label denotes: therapeutic diphenylcyclopropenone sensitization with weekly scalp DPC. This material consisted of whole blood, taken in connection with sensitization to the hapten diphenylcyclopropenone (DPC). Receptors originate from a woman aged 50 to 60 with alopecia areata. Some clones in this sample may be carry-over from other donors' samples.

This clonotype was observed a handful of times. The chain links TRBV29-1 to TRBJ2-2; 7 nucleotides line up with TRBD2. Germline trimming cut 7 bases from V and 2 bases from J; bases unmatched to any gene: 7. Germline V lookup: CDR1 SQVTM, CDR2 ANQGSEA. This CDR3 spans 14 amino acids. CDR3 loop: CSASLALNTGELFF. The CDR3, as DNA: TGCAGCGCTTCACTAGCGTTAAACACCGGGGAGCTGTTTTTT.

This clonotype was picked up many times. The rearrangement joins TRBV20-1 to TRBJ2-7; tentatively, D is TRBD2 (5 bases). Trimming removed 3 bases from V and 0 bases from J, with 9 bases in between. This CDR3 region has 13 residues. Germline values: CDR1 DFQATT, CDR2 SNEGSKA (reference sequence). The CDR3 reads CSARASSSYEQYF. CDR3 DNA: TGCAGTGCTAGGGCTAGCAGCTCCTACGAGCAGTACTTC.

Only a few counts were recorded for this clonotype. The chain links TRBV6-5 to TRBJ2-5; 15 nucleotides align to TRBD2. The CDR3 is made up of 17 amino acids. Unmatched junction bases numbered 10, after V lost 6 bases and J lost 5 bases. CDR1 is MNHEY and CDR2 is SVGAGI in the germline V gene. The CDR3 protein is CASRPTGTSGRKETQYF. The CDR3 DNA follows: TGTGCCAGCAGGCCTACCGGGACTAGCGGGAGGAAGGAGACCCAGTACTTC.

This clonotype was seen many times. This chain connects TRBV18 to TRBJ1-1, with D maybe TRBD1 (6 bases). This CDR3 comprises 15 residues. Germline loops: CDR1 KGHSH, CDR2 LQKENI. The V gene lost 3 bases and the J gene lost 1 base, with 12 bases spanning the gap. The CDR3 DNA is TGTGCCAGCTCACCCGCAGGGGCGGGGAACACTGAAGCTTTCTTT. This sequence encodes CASSPAGAGNTEAFF.

This clonotype was counted only a few times. The rearrangement links TRBV28 to TRBJ2-5, with D possibly being TRBD1 (6 bases). The CDR3 has 14 residues. Trimming cost V 5 bases and J 3 bases, with 13 bases left between them. Germline assignment: CDR1 MDHEN and CDR2 SYDVKM. The CDR3 DNA follows: TGTGCCAGCAGTCCTCAGTCAGGGGAAGAGACCCAGTACTTC. Its protein product is CASSPQSGEETQYF.

The chain combines TRBV28 with TRBJ2-1; 8 positions match TRBD1. Germline V gene lookup returns CDR1 MDHEN and CDR2 SYDVKM. The ends lost 6 bases at V and 16 bases at J; junction bases unmatched: 8. CDR3 length: 11 residues. CDR3 nucleotide sequence: TGTGCCAGCAGCACGGACAGGGTCCTCTTCTTC. Translated, it gives CASSTDRVLFF. Looking up the rest from reference TRBV28 and TRBJ2-1 gives the full variable domain: DVKVTQSSRYLVKRTGEKVFLECVQDMDHENMFWYRQDPGLGLRLIYFSYDVKMKEKGDIPEGYSVSREKKERFSLILESASTNQTSMYLCASSTDRVLFFGPGTRLTVL.

The table lists this clonotype with many counts. For the CDR3, the DNA is TGTGCCAGCAGTTCCGCCGGGACTAGCGGTTCCCTACAGTTCTTC. It translates to CASSSAGTSGSLQFF. This rearrangement joins TRBV6-2 or TRBV6-3 to TRBJ2-1, with 11 positions matching TRBD2. J was trimmed by 13 bases and V by 4 bases; bases with no gene match: 12. CDR1 and CDR2 from the germline V gene are MNHEY and SVGEGT. The CDR3 runs 15 residues.

Worth noting for this clonotype: A much larger clone differs from this one at a single base, so this may be a read error. The V and J genes are TRBV12-3 or TRBV12-4 and TRBJ2-1; TRBD2 matches at 11 bases. The CDR3 is 16 residues long. This CDR3 is CTSSLALAGGGNEQFF. CDR3 in DNA: TGTACCAGCAGTTTAGCCCTAGCGGGAGGAGGTAATGAGCAGTTCTTC.

This clonotype was seen at least ten times. The chain employs TRBV6-6 and TRBJ2-2; tentative D call: TRBD1 (5 bases). Trimming removed 0 bases from V and 5 bases from J, with 10 bases in between. The CDR3 has 15 residues. Per germline, CDR1 MNHNY and CDR2 SVGAGI (reference sequence). The DNA of the CDR3 is TGTGCCAGCAGTTACTCGGGGCAAATTACCGGGGAGCTGTTTTTT. It encodes CASSYSGQITGELFF.

This clonotype was picked up a small number of times. J is TRBJ1-1 and V is TRBV5-1; 7 bases are a match to TRBD1. Germline CDR1 is SGHRS and CDR2 is YFSETQ. The CDR3 totals 14 residues. Unmatched junction bases numbered 7, after V lost 3 bases and J lost 5 bases. Written as DNA, the CDR3 is TGCGCCAGCAGCTCGACAGGGCCGAGGACTGAAGCTTTCTTT. It codes for CASSSTGPRTEAFF.

This clonotype has ten or more counts. The gene calls are TRBV29-1 and TRBJ2-2; D remains ambiguous. The V end lost 6 bases, the J end lost 6 bases, and 14 bases lay between the germline ends. Germline lookup yields CDR1 SQVTM and CDR2 ANQGSEA. CDR3 length: 13 residues. CDR3 in amino acids: CSVSKGSPGELFF. Here the CDR3 DNA reads TGCAGCGTCTCCAAGGGTTCGCCCGGGGAGCTGTTTTTT.

This clonotype has ten or more counts. CDR3 nucleotides: TGCGCCAGCAGCGCCGGGACAGCAGATAATTCACCCCTCCACTTT. Its translation is CASSAGTADNSPLHF. The V gene is TRBV5-1, the J gene TRBJ1-6, with TRBD1 matching over 7 bases. The J segment lost 5 bases and the V segment lost 4 bases, leaving 6 bases of the junction unmatched. This CDR3 comprises 15 residues. Germline values: CDR1 SGHRS, CDR2 YFSETQ.

This clonotype has a count of ten or more. The chain has TRBV18 and TRBJ2-1, with 8 bases aligning to TRBD2. V lost 0 bases, J lost 7 bases, and 8 bases stayed unmatched. This CDR3 contains 16 residues. Germline values: CDR1 KGHSH, CDR2 LQKENI. The CDR3 region has the DNA TGTGCCAGCTCACCACCGGGAGCGGGAGTGATAAATGAGCAGTTCTTC. Its protein is CASSPPGAGVINEQFF.

This clonotype was found many times. V usage is TRBV11-2 and J usage is TRBJ2-6, with a possible D match to TRBD1 (5 bases). This CDR3 is 17 amino acids long. Germline V CDR1 and CDR2: SGHAT, FQNNGV. The ends were cut back, 0 bases at V and 4 bases at J, with 13 bases in the middle. The CDR3: CASSLDQRGGGANVLTF. The CDR3 DNA is TGTGCCAGCAGCTTAGATCAAAGGGGTGGCGGGGCCAACGTCCTGACTTTC.

This clonotype was recorded a few times. The chain has TRBV6-6 and TRBJ2-7; maybe TRBD1 (6 bases). The germline V gene encodes CDR1 MNHNY and CDR2 SVGAGI (reference sequence). This CDR3 contains 16 residues. With 6 bases removed from V and 3 bases from J, the gap between germline ends came to 21 bases. CDR3: CASRLGGGGPDYEQYF. In nucleotides, the CDR3 is TGTGCCAGCAGGCTCGGTGGTGGGGGCCCTGACTACGAGCAGTACTTC.

The rearrangement links TRBV12-3 or TRBV12-4 to TRBJ2-7; tentative D call: TRBD2 (5 bases). The CDR3 extends over 13 amino acids. Deletions cut 7 bases from V and 2 bases from J, with 12 bases between. This CDR3 reads CASTSGNTYEQYF. The CDR3 nucleotides are TGTGCCAGCACCTCGGGGAATACCTACGAGCAGTACTTC.

This clonotype was found many times. The chain recombines TRBV6-2 or TRBV6-3 with TRBJ2-7; TRBD1 is a possible D gene (6 bases). Per the germline V gene, CDR1 is MNHEY and CDR2 is SVGEGT. Trimming left V 6 bases short and J 4 bases short, with 16 bases between. The CDR3 contains 14 residues. The CDR3 nucleotides read TGTGCCAGCAGACAACAGGGCCCTGGGTACGAGCAGTACTTC. It codes for CASRQQGPGYEQYF.

V usage is TRBV7-9 and J usage is TRBJ1-1, with unresolved D. The ends were cut back, 2 bases at V and 4 bases at J, with 8 bases in the middle. The CDR3 length is 13 residues. CDR1 and CDR2 (germline): SEHNR, FQNEAQ (reference sequence). CDR3 DNA sequence: TGTGCCAGCAGCTTAAGCGGGCCCACTGAAGCTTTCTTT. This encodes CASSLSGPTEAFF. The full variable domain, with the rest looked up from reference TRBV7-9 and TRBJ1-1, is DTGVSQNPRHKITKRGQNVTFRCDPISEHNRLYWYRQTLGQGPEFLTYFQNEAQLEKSRLLSDRFSAERPKGSFSTLEIQRTEQGDSAMYLCASSLSGPTEAFFGQGTRLTVV.

This clonotype was seen a few times. The genes are TRBV7-3 and TRBJ2-1; D possibly corresponds to TRBD1 (8 bases). This CDR3 has 15 residues. Germline V gene data show CDR1 as SGHTA and CDR2 as FQGTGA. The V end lost 3 bases, the J end lost 9 bases, and 18 bases lay between the germline ends. The CDR3 sequence is CASSLSGGGRPEQFF. CDR3 nucleotides: TGTGCCAGCAGCTTGTCAGGGGGCGGGAGACCTGAGCAGTTCTTC.

The genes are TRBV3-1 and TRBJ2-7; TRBD2 matches 11 bases. The CDR3 has 16 amino acids. Per the germline V gene, CDR1 is LGHDT and CDR2 is YNNKEL (reference sequence). The V segment lost 1 base and the J segment 2 bases; nucleotides outside the gene matches: 4. Here the CDR3 reads CASSQGLAGGTYEQYF. CDR3 nucleotides: TGTGCCAGCAGCCAAGGGTTAGCGGGAGGGACCTACGAGCAGTACTTC.

This clonotype was picked up many times. The chain carries TRBV11-1 and TRBJ2-1, with 14 bases lining up with TRBD2. CDR1 SGHAT and CDR2 FQDESV come from the germline V gene (reference sequence). This CDR3 comprises 14 residues. J lost 7 bases, V lost 8 bases, and 4 bases had no gene match. CDR3 region: CASGGLAGANEQFF. As DNA, the CDR3 is TGTGCCAGCGGGGGACTAGCGGGAGCGAATGAGCAGTTCTTC.

This chain joins TRBV7-2 and TRBJ2-1; 15 bases are a match to TRBD2. CDR3 length: 16 amino acids. The trim removed 5 bases at V and 6 bases at J, leaving 5 bases unmatched. Germline V gene data show CDR1 as SGHTA and CDR2 as FQGNSA. CDR3 protein: CASSPRTSGRANEQFF. CDR3 DNA: TGTGCCAGCAGCCCCCGGACTAGCGGGAGGGCCAATGAGCAGTTCTTC.

In this sample, this clonotype turned up many times. This chain links TRBV14 with TRBJ1-1; D perhaps matches TRBD1 (6 bases). The CDR3 length is 16 residues. V dropped 4 bases and J dropped 3 bases, with 18 bases sitting between them. Germline loops: CDR1 SGHDN, CDR2 FVKESK. This CDR3 reads CASSRGAQGGHTEAFF. The CDR3 coding sequence is TGTGCCAGCAGCCGGGGGGCCCAGGGAGGCCACACTGAAGCTTTCTTT.

This clonotype was detected ten times or more. V is TRBV19 and J is TRBJ2-1, with TRBD2 identical over 7 bases. The CDR3 sequence is 15 residues long. With 6 bases clipped from V and 6 bases from J, the junction kept 11 bases outside the gene matches. CDR1 LNHDA and CDR2 SQIVND come from the germline V gene (reference sequence). CDR3 DNA sequence: TGTGCCAGTAGGCCCACTAGCGTAGCCCTCAATGAGCAGTTCTTC. It is translated as CASRPTSVALNEQFF.

This clonotype occurred many times. This chain links TRBV30 with TRBJ2-7; 8 nucleotides line up with TRBD2. From germline, CDR1 is GTSNPN and CDR2 SVGIG (reference sequence). Germline trimming cut 2 bases from V and 1 base from J; bases unmatched to any gene: 1. The CDR3 spans 13 residues. The CDR3 region is CAWSPGGSYEQYF. The CDR3 nucleotides are TGTGCCTGGAGTCCGGGAGGGTCCTACGAGCAGTACTTC.

V is TRBV29-1 and J is TRBJ2-2; 10 nucleotides line up with TRBD2. Germline loops: CDR1 SQVTM, CDR2 ANQGSEA. V dropped 6 bases and J dropped 4; count of bases not matched to a gene: 5. CDR3 length: 14 amino acids. DNA of the CDR3: TGCAGCGTGGGCCCTAGCGGGGGCACCGGGGAGCTGTTTTTT. Amino acids: CSVGPSGGTGELFF.

This clonotype is medium-sized (0.01 to 0.1%) within its sample. The rearrangement joins TRBV5-4 to TRBJ2-7; 7 bases agree with TRBD1. The CDR3 is made up of 15 amino acids. Per germline, CDR1 SGHNT and CDR2 YYREEE (reference sequence). Trimming removed 1 base from V and 0 bases from J; junction bases left unmatched: 4. CDR3 in DNA: TGTGCCAGCAGCTTGAGGACAGGAGGCTCCTACGAGCAGTACTTC. This translates into CASSLRTGGSYEQYF.

There are many counts of this clonotype. This chain connects TRBV12-3 or TRBV12-4 to TRBJ1-5; D remains ambiguous. V was shortened by 5 bases and J by 9 bases, with 14 bases between the two germline ends. The CDR3 runs 13 residues. The CDR3 here is CASSPHVPPPQHF. The CDR3, as DNA: TGTGCCAGCAGTCCGCACGTACCCCCGCCCCAGCATTTT.

This clonotype was observed a few times. The chain couples TRBV29-1 to TRBJ2-5, with 8 bases aligning to TRBD1. J gave up 3 bases and V 7 bases, and 7 bases lay outside the gene matches. CDR1 is SQVTM and CDR2 is ANQGSEA in the germline V gene. This CDR3 comprises 13 residues. CDR3 nucleotides: TGCAGCGCCCGGGACAGGCTGAAAGAGACCCAGTACTTC. Protein sequence: CSARDRLKETQYF.

This clonotype was counted ten times or more. The chain couples TRBV29-1 to TRBJ1-2; 8 bases match TRBD1. The CDR3 sequence is 13 residues long. V dropped 5 bases and J dropped 6; count of bases not matched to a gene: 8. CDR1 SQVTM and CDR2 ANQGSEA come from the germline V gene. CDR3 in amino acids: CSVSTGTGNGYTF. CDR3 DNA: TGCAGCGTTAGCACCGGGACAGGAAATGGCTACACCTTC.